One sample yielded the 26 T cell receptor beta chains listed below, sequenced in a study of long-term antiretroviral therapy in people with HIV. Researchers ran immunoSEQ v3.0 at survey level. The assay was immunoSEQ multiplex PCR, and TCRdb's table has in-frame clones only and misses some. The data hold fewer than 20,000 clones, with 85% to 90% observed a single time. Specimen: unsorted PBMCs, collected 4.2 years after starting antiretroviral therapy. The receptor set was obtained from a man in his fifties with HIV.

Only one count was recorded for this clone. The chain uses TRBV18 and TRBJ2-7; no firm D call. The V and J ends lost 6 bases and 6 bases respectively, with 12 bases between them. The CDR3 covers 12 residues. Germline lookup yields CDR1 KGHSH and CDR2 LQKENI. CDR3 DNA: TGTGCCAGCTCGCAAGACTCTGGCGAGCAGTACTTC. It specifies CASSQDSGEQYF.

The gene calls are TRBV7-2 and TRBJ2-1; D not certain. Germline CDR1 and CDR2: SGHTA and FQGNSA. Trimming removed 6 bases from V and 10 bases from J, with 10 bases in between. The CDR3 runs to 11 residues. CDR3 in amino acids: CASSSGPEQFF. CDR3 DNA: TGTGCCAGCAGTTCTGGGCCAGAGCAGTTCTTC.

This chain links TRBV10-1 with TRBJ2-3, with 10 bases fitting TRBD2. J was trimmed by 2 bases and V by 6 bases; bases with no gene match: 17. Germline V gene sequence: CDR1 WNHNN, CDR2 SYGVQD (reference sequence). The CDR3 consists of 19 residues. This CDR3 reads CASSLPQRGGLVPTDTQYF. In nucleotides, the CDR3 is TGCGCCAGCAGCCTTCCGCAGCGGGGGGGCCTTGTCCCCACAGATACGCAGTATTTT.

The rearrangement uses TRBV30 and TRBJ1-5; D is possibly TRBD1 (6 bases). The CDR3 is 15 residues long. Deletions cut 0 bases from V and 2 bases from J, with 11 bases between. Per the germline V gene, CDR1 is GTSNPN and CDR2 is SVGIG (reference sequence). The CDR3 is CAWSVRGAGNQPQHF. CDR3 nucleotides: TGTGCCTGGAGTGTACGGGGGGCAGGCAATCAGCCCCAGCATTTT.

This chain links TRBV2 with TRBJ2-2; the D call may be TRBD1 or TRBD2 (5 bases each). The CDR3 extends over 14 amino acids. Germline CDR1 is SNHLY and CDR2 is FYNNEI. V lost 8 bases and J 6 bases, leaving 16 bases between the germline ends. The CDR3 coding sequence is TGTGCCAGCGGGACCCTCGAACCGGCCGGGGAGCTGTTTTTT. It encodes CASGTLEPAGELFF.

The chain is built from TRBV11-2 and TRBJ2-7; TRBD1 aligns across 8 bases. This CDR3 contains 13 residues. V dropped 1 base and J dropped 11; count of bases not matched to a gene: 7. CDR1 SGHAT and CDR2 FQNNGV come from the germline V gene. CDR3 nucleotide sequence: TGTGCCAGCAGCTTAGGTCGACAGGGGAAGGAGTACTTC. Protein sequence: CASSLGRQGKEYF.

The V and J genes are TRBV5-1 and TRBJ2-7; 12 nucleotides agree with TRBD2. CDR1 is SGHRS and CDR2 is YFSETQ in the germline V gene. This CDR3 has 16 amino acids. V trimming: 0 bases; J trimming: 4 bases; junction bases outside the gene matches: 5. The CDR3 nucleotides read TGCGCCAGCAGCTTGGTCCGGACTAGCGGGGATTACGAGCAGTACTTC. Amino acids: CASSLVRTSGDYEQYF.

The rearrangement links TRBV2 to TRBJ2-6, with 8 nucleotides matching TRBD1. The CDR3 length is 17 residues. V lost 3 bases and J lost 2; bases outside the gene matches: 6. From germline, CDR1 is SNHLY and CDR2 FYNNEI. The CDR3 DNA is TGTGCCAGCAGTGAGGCAGGGGGCAGGCCTGGGGCCAACGTCCTGACTTTC. Its protein product is CASSEAGGRPGANVLTF.

In this sample, this clone turned up once. The rearrangement joins TRBV4-3 to TRBJ2-7, with D tentatively TRBD1 (5 bases). This CDR3 region has 15 residues. Germline V gene lookup returns CDR1 LGHNA and CDR2 YSLEER. V was shortened by 1 base and J by 3 bases, with 13 bases between the two germline ends. CDR3 residues: CASSQVISRGYEQYF. The CDR3 DNA follows: TGCGCCAGCAGCCAAGTGATTAGTAGGGGCTACGAGCAGTACTTC.

The rearrangement uses TRBV27 and TRBJ2-7; the match to TRBD2 covers 8 bases. CDR1 is MNHEY and CDR2 is SMNVEV in the germline V gene (reference sequence). CDR3 size: 13 residues. V was clipped by 5 bases and J by 7 bases; unmatched bases: 7. CDR3 protein: CASSQELADEQYF. Written as DNA, the CDR3 is TGTGCCAGCAGTCAAGAACTAGCGGATGAGCAGTACTTC.

The gene calls are TRBV4-1 and TRBJ1-5; 8 bases are shared with TRBD1. The ends lost 1 base at V and 1 base at J; junction bases unmatched: 9. Germline-derived CDR1 and CDR2 are MGHRA and YSYEKL. CDR3 length equals 18 residues. CDR3 coding DNA: TGCGCCAGCAGCCAAGCGGACAGGGTGGAAGGAAGCAATCAGCCCCAGCATTTT. It yields the protein CASSQADRVEGSNQPQHF.

This clone is large in the sample. The sample carries other DNA sequences with the same CDR3. The V and J genes are TRBV4-1 and TRBJ2-2, with no clear D. The CDR3 length is 12 residues. CDR1 and CDR2 from the germline V gene are MGHRA and YSYEKL. The V and J ends lost 4 bases and 5 bases respectively, with 5 bases between them. The CDR3 nucleotides read TGCGCCAGCAGCCCTTTGACCGGGGAGCTGTTTTTT. Amino acid sequence: CASSPLTGELFF.

The gene calls are TRBV28 and TRBJ1-4; 9 bases match TRBD1. The CDR3 runs to 15 residues. CDR1 MDHEN and CDR2 SYDVKM come from the germline V gene. The ends lost 2 bases at V and 6 bases at J; junction bases unmatched: 4. The CDR3 DNA follows: TGTGCCAGCAGTTTACAGGGACAGGGCGATGAAAAACTGTTTTTT. Protein sequence: CASSLQGQGDEKLFF.

The CDR3 loop is CASSLSPTNTGELFF. The CDR3 DNA is TGTGCCAGCAGCTTGAGCCCAACGAACACCGGGGAGCTGTTTTTT. This chain links TRBV7-9 with TRBJ2-2, with no clear D. Trimming took off 3 bases at V and 0 bases at J, with 8 bases between the two ends. There are 15 residues in the CDR3. Germline values: CDR1 SEHNR, CDR2 FQNEAQ (reference sequence).

The rearrangement uses TRBV13 and TRBJ1-1, with 9 bases matching TRBD1. Unmatched junction bases numbered 4, after V lost 5 bases and J lost 0 bases. This CDR3 spans 15 amino acids. Germline V lookup: CDR1 PRHDT, CDR2 FYEKMQ (reference sequence). This CDR3 is CASSTGGLMNTEAFF. The CDR3 DNA reads TGTGCCAGCAGCACAGGGGGCCTCATGAACACTGAAGCTTTCTTT.

The gene calls are TRBV5-6 and TRBJ1-5; D is uncertain. CDR3 length: 14 amino acids. V shed 4 bases and J shed 7 bases, with 15 bases lying between them. Germline V CDR1 and CDR2: SGHDT, YYEEEE. CDR3 nucleotides: TGTGCCAGCAGCACAGCCCCCGAGTGGCAGCCCCAGCATTTT. This codes for CASSTAPEWQPQHF.

The chain has TRBV9 and TRBJ2-3, with 7 bases matching TRBD1. Looked up from germline, CDR1 is SGDLS and CDR2 is YYNGEE. With V trimmed by 4 bases and J by 6 bases, 5 bases remained unmatched. The CDR3 has 13 amino acids. CDR3 in amino acids: CASSIEQGDTQYF. Written as DNA, the CDR3 is TGTGCCAGCAGCATCGAACAGGGGGATACGCAGTATTTT.

This chain links TRBV4-3 with TRBJ1-6; D unresolved. Trimming removed 8 bases at V and 0 bases at J, with 5 bases between. Germline lookup yields CDR1 LGHNA and CDR2 YSLEER. The CDR3 sequence is 13 residues long. This chain's CDR3 is CASSGSYNSPLHF. CDR3 coding DNA: TGCGCCAGCTCGGGCTCCTATAATTCACCCCTCCACTTT.

The genes are TRBV6-5 and TRBJ1-4; 11 bases align to TRBD1. The CDR3 runs to 14 residues. V shed 5 bases, J shed 8 bases, and the junction held 4 bases outside the gene matches. Germline-derived CDR1 and CDR2 are MNHEY and SVGAGI. CDR3 DNA sequence: TGTGCCAGCAGTGGACAGGGGGCAGGGGAAAAACTGTTTTTT. The encoded protein is CASSGQGAGEKLFF.

The rearrangement joins TRBV4-1 to TRBJ2-7; D unresolved. Trimming removed 0 bases at V and 4 bases at J, with 7 bases between. Per germline, CDR1 MGHRA and CDR2 YSYEKL. This CDR3 is 13 amino acids long. For the CDR3, the DNA is TGCGCCAGCAGCCAAGAAGGCCTGTACGAGCAGTACTTC. The encoded protein is CASSQEGLYEQYF.

This clone has a handful of counts. This rearrangement joins TRBV19 to TRBJ1-3, with D hard to call. Trimming removed 6 bases from V and 3 bases from J, with 12 bases in between. Germline CDR1 LNHDA, CDR2 SQIVND (reference sequence). This CDR3 has 14 residues. CDR3 region: CASSPGMFGNTIYF. CDR3 sequence (DNA): TGTGCCAGTAGCCCGGGGATGTTTGGAAACACCATATATTTT.

This rearrangement joins TRBV7-2 to TRBJ2-5; a weak D match, TRBD2 (5 bases). The J call may be mistaken, given a closer DNA end match to TRBJ2-7. Per the germline V gene, CDR1 is SGHTA and CDR2 is FQGNSA. The CDR3 length is 13 residues. The CDR3 region has the DNA TGTGCCAGCAGCCCCGGGGTGTCCTACGAGCAGTACTTC. It yields the protein CASSPGVSYEQYF.

The genes are TRBV7-2 and TRBJ2-3; 8 bases agree with TRBD2. In germline, CDR1 is SGHTA, CDR2 FQGNSA. The CDR3 extends over 16 amino acids. V was clipped by 2 bases and J by 2 bases; unmatched bases: 6. The CDR3 sequence: CASSLRPGGNTDTQYF. In DNA, the CDR3 is TGTGCCAGCAGCTTACGTCCGGGGGGGAACACAGATACGCAGTATTTT.

The chain couples TRBV25-1 to TRBJ2-1; TRBD2 might be the D (6 bases). The germline CDR1 and CDR2 sequences are MGHDK and SYGVNS. Trimming stripped 6 bases from V and 10 bases from J, with 22 bases between. The CDR3 covers 15 residues. The CDR3 DNA sequence: TGTGCCAGCAGCCTGGGGTGGGAGGCAATCCAAGAGCAGTTCTTC. Its protein is CASSLGWEAIQEQFF.

This chain links TRBV6-1 with TRBJ1-2; the D gene is possibly TRBD1 (5 bases). This CDR3 contains 13 residues. Trimming took off 3 bases at V and 0 bases at J, with 5 bases between the two ends. Germline loops: CDR1 MNHNS, CDR2 SASEGT. CDR3 coding DNA: TGTGCCAGCAGTGAGGGGGCTAACTATGGCTACACCTTC. This translates into CASSEGANYGYTF.

The chain recombines TRBV10-3 with TRBJ2-1; 9 nucleotides agree with TRBD1. The CDR3 spans 15 residues. The germline CDR1 and CDR2 sequences are ENHRY and SYGVKD. With V trimmed by 4 bases and J by 10 bases, 11 bases remained unmatched. CDR3 loop: CAISAGQGGFGEQFF. For the CDR3, the DNA is TGTGCCATCAGTGCGGGACAGGGAGGTTTCGGGGAGCAGTTCTTC.